Reported below is one T cell receptor (beta chain). Its specificity is unknown. V dropped 0 bases and J dropped 6; count of bases not matched to a gene: 8. The CDR3 length is 16 residues. Germline lookup yields CDR1 SGHRS and CDR2 YFSETQ. Into CD45RA+ naive and CD45RA-negative memory subsets, the CD4+ cells were split. The sample comes from a study of shared clonotypes between healthy human individuals. Study at large: The cohort comprised a couple of women and a few men. Their ages spanned 18 to 49 years. General study findings and limits: Naive subsets usually exceeded memory subsets in estimated richness.

Over several immunoSEQ plates, each subset's genomic DNA was distributed in even portions. Data came from immunoSEQ multiplex PCR; TCRdb stores just in-frame clones and leaves some out. The sample yields roughly 500,000 clones, more than 95% seen once. What was sequenced was naive CD4+ T cells sorted from blood. Subset reported: CD45RA+ positively selected. This rearrangement joins TRBV5-1 to TRBJ2-2; 7 bases are shared with TRBD1. The clonotype was recovered from a woman between 25 and 40 years old in good health. The CDR3 sequence is CASSLAKGGIAGELFF. The CDR3 bases are TGCGCCAGCAGCTTGGCCAAAGGGGGCATAGCCGGGGAGCTGTTTTTT.